This T cell receptor (beta chain) was recovered during a study of cytomegalovirus exposure and HLA in healthy donors. The PCR made use of 60 Vbeta and 13 Jbeta primers. Libraries were prepared by immunoSEQ multiplex PCR; TCRdb keeps only in-frame clonotypes and omits some of them. The sample has about 260,000 clones; just under 85% are singletons. Study-wide results and limits: Researchers catalogued roughly 150 TCR beta chains as cytomegalovirus-associated.

In regard to this clone: Its antigen is still unknown.

Trimming took 0 bases from V and 8 from J, leaving 7 bases between them. CDR3 length: 12 residues. CDR1 SNHLY and CDR2 FYNNEI come from the germline V gene. The rearrangement links TRBV2 to TRBJ1-1; unclear D gene. Sequencing was performed on PBMCs. The receptor was derived from a woman aged 40 to 50 in good health and CMV-seropositive. The CDR3 coding sequence is TGTGCCAGCAGTGAAGCAGGAGGGGAAGCTTTCTTT. It specifies CASSEAGGEAFF.